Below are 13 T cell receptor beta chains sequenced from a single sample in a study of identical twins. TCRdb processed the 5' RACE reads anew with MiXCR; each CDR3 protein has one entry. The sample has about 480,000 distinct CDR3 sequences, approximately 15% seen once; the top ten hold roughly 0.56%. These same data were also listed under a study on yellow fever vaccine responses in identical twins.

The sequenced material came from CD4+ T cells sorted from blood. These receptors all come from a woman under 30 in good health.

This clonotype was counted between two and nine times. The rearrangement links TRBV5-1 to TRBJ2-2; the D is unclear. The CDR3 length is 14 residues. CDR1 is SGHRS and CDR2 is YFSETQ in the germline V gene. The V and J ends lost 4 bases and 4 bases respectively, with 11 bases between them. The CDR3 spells CASSPRLGTGELFF. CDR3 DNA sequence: TGCGCCAGCAGCCCGAGGCTCGGCACCGGGGAGCTGTTTTTT.

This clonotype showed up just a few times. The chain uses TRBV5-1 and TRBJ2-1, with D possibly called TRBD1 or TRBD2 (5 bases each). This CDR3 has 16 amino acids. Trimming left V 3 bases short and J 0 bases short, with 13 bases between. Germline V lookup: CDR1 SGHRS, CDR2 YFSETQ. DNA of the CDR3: TGCGCCAGCAGCTCAGGGACCTCCGGCTCCTACAATGAGCAGTTCTTC. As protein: CASSSGTSGSYNEQFF.

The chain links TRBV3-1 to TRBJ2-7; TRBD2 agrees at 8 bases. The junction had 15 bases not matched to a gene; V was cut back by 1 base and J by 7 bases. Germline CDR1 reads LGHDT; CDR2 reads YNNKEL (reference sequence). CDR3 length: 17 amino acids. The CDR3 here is CASSQGAEVAGSWEQYF. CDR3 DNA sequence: TGTGCCAGCAGCCAAGGGGCAGAGGTAGCGGGAAGTTGGGAGCAGTACTTC.

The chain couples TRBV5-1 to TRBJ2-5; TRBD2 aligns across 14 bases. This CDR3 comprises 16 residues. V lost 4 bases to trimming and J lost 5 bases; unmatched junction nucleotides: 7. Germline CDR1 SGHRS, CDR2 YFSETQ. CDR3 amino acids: CASSTGLAGGWETQYF. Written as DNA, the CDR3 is TGCGCCAGCAGCACAGGACTAGCGGGGGGCTGGGAGACCCAGTACTTC.

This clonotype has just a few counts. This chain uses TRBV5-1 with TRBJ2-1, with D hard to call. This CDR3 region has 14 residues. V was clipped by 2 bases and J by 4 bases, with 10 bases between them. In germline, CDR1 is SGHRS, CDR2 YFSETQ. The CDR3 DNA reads TGCGCCAGCAGCTTAGGTACAGTATACAATGAGCAGTTCTTC. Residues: CASSLGTVYNEQFF.

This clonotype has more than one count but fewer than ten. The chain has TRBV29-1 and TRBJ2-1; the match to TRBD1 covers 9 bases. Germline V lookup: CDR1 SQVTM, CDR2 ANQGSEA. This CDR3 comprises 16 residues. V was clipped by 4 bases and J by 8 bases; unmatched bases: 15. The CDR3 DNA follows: TGCAGCGTTGGGTCCTATACCGGGACAGGGCGGCATGAGCAGTTCTTC. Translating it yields CSVGSYTGTGRHEQFF.

This CDR3 reads CASSQDLSVYDSYEQYF. In DNA form, the CDR3 reads TGTGCCAGCAGCCAAGACCTTAGCGTTTATGACTCCTACGAGCAGTACTTC. This chain links TRBV4-2 with TRBJ2-7; D possibly corresponds to TRBD2 (5 bases). The CDR3 sequence is 17 residues long. Germline CDR1 reads LGHNA; CDR2 reads YNFKEQ. The ends were cut back, 0 bases at V and 0 bases at J, with 15 bases in the middle.

DNA of the CDR3: TGCAGTGCCAGTTATAGGGTAACCTACGAGCAGTACTTC. Protein product: CSASYRVTYEQYF. The chain links TRBV20-1 to TRBJ2-7; the D is unclear. The V gene lost 6 bases and the J gene lost 2 bases, with 14 bases spanning the gap. The CDR3 covers 13 residues. CDR1 DFQATT and CDR2 SNEGSKA come from the germline V gene (reference sequence).

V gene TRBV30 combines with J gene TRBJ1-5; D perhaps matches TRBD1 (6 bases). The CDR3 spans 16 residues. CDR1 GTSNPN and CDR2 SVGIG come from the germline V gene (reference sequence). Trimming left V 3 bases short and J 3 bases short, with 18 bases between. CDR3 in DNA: TGTGCCTGGAGCCACAAGGGGGGAGTTTCCAATCAGCCCCAGCATTTT. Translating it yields CAWSHKGGVSNQPQHF.

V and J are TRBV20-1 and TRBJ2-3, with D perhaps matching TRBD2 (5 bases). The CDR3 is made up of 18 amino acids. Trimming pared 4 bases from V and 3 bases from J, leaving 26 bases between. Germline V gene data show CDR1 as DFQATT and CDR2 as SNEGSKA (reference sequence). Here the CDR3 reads CSATNPVTTRHPTDTQYF. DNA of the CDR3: TGCAGTGCTACAAACCCGGTGACTACCCGGCATCCTACAGATACGCAGTATTTT.

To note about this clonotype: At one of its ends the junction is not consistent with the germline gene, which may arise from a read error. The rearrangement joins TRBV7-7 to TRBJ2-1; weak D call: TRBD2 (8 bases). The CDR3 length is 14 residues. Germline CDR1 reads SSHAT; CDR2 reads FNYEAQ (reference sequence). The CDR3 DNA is TGTGCTAGCAGCTTAACAGGGGCGGGAGGTGAGCAGTTCTTC. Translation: CASSLTGAGGEQFF.

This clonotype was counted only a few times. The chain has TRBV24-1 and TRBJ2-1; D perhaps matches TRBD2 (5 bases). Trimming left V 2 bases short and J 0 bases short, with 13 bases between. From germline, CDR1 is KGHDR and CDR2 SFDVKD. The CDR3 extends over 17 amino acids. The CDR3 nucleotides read TGTGCCACCAGTGATTCCGGGGTCGAGCTCTCCTACAATGAGCAGTTCTTC. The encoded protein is CATSDSGVELSYNEQFF.

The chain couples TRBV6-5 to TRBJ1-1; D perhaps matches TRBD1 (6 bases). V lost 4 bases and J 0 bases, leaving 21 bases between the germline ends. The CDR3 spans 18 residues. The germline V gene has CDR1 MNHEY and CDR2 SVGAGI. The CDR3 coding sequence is TGTGCCAGCAGTTTCCGGACAGATCGCTACTACATGAACACTGAAGCTTTCTTT. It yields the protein CASSFRTDRYYMNTEAFF.